This T cell receptor beta chain was identified during a study of cytomegalovirus exposure and HLA in healthy donors. This CDR3 comprises 15 residues. Trimming removed 0 bases at V and 5 bases at J, with 13 bases between. Germline CDR1 ENHRY, CDR2 SYGVKD. Primers for the PCR totalled 60 Vbeta and 13 Jbeta. Method: immunoSEQ multiplex PCR; TCRdb's copy keeps in-frame clones and lacks some. The data hold 150,000 to 180,000 clones, with over 65% observed a single time. Sequenced material: PBMCs. This chain joins TRBV10-3 and TRBJ2-5; D may be TRBD2 (6 bases). This receptor was obtained from a man aged 30-40 years in good health and CMV-seronegative. CDR3 sequence reads: CAISESGLAKETQYF. The CDR3 DNA reads as TGTGCCATCAGTGAGTCTGGGCTAGCGAAGGAGACCCAGTACTTC.